The 3 T cell receptor beta chains given below trace back to one sample, sequenced in a study of blood T cell repertoires in COVID-19. The repertoire was sequenced with immunoSEQ multiplex PCR; TCRdb's copy has only in-frame clones and lacks some. The table shows around 120,000 clones, with roughly 90% occurring only once. The material sequenced was peripheral blood. The receptors shown here come from a man between 60 and 75 years old with COVID-19, enrolled during active disease.

The chain uses TRBV25-1 and TRBJ1-2; tentatively, D is TRBD1 (5 bases). The CDR3 is 10 residues long. The germline V gene encodes CDR1 MGHDK and CDR2 SYGVNS. Here the CDR3 DNA reads TGTGTGCGACAGTACTATGGCTACACCTTC. The encoded protein is CVRQYYGYTF.

V and J are TRBV5-8 and TRBJ2-5, with unresolved D. CDR3 size: 14 residues. Per the germline V gene, CDR1 is SGHTS and CDR2 is YDEGEE. The V and J ends lost 6 bases and 0 bases respectively, with 12 bases between them. Written as DNA, the CDR3 is TGTGCCAGCACCACTCTCGCGTACCAAGAGACCCAGTACTTC. Its protein product is CASTTLAYQETQYF.

CDR3 nucleotides: TGTGCCAGCAGTTTACCGGCTCGGACAGGGAGGGACTATGGCTACACCTTC. It specifies CASSLPARTGRDYGYTF. The chain combines TRBV28 with TRBJ1-2, with 8 bases aligning to TRBD1. Germline CDR1 and CDR2: MDHEN and SYDVKM. The CDR3 has 17 residues. Trimming took 2 bases from V and 3 from J; bases not matched to a gene: 11.